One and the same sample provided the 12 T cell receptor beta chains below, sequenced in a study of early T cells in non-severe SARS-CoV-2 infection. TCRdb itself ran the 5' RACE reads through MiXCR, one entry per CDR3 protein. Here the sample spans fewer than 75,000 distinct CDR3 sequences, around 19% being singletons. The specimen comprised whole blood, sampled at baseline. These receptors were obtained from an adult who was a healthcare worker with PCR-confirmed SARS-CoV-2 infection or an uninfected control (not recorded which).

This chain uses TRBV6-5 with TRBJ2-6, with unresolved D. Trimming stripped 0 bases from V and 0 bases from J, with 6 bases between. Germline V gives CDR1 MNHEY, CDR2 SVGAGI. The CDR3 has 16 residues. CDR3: CASSYSRSSGANVLTF. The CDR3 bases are TGTGCCAGCAGTTACTCGAGGAGCTCTGGGGCCAACGTCCTGACTTTC.

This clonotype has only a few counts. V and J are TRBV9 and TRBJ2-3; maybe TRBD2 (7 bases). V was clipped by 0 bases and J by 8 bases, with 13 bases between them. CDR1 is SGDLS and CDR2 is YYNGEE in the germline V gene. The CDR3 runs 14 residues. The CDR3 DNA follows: TGTGCCAGCAGCGTAGAGGGGGGGAGTGGTACGCAGTATTTT. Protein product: CASSVEGGSGTQYF. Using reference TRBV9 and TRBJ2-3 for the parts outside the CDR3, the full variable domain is DSGVTQTPKHLITATGQRVTLRCSPRSGDLSVYWYQQSLDQGLQFLIQYYNGEERAKGNILERFSAQQFPDLHSELNLSSLELGDSALYFCASSVEGGSGTQYFGPGTRLTVL.

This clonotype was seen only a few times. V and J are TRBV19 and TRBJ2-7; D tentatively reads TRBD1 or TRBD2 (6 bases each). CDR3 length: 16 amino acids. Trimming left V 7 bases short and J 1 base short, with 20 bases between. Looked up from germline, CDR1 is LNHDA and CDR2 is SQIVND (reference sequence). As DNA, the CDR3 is TGTGCCAGTACCGCCTCCTGGGGGGCCCTATCCTACGAGCAGTACTTC. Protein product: CASTASWGALSYEQYF.

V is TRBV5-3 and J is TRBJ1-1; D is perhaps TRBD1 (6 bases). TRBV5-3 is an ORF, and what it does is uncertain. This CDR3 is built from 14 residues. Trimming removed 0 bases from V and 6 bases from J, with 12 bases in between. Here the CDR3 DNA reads TGTGCCAGAAGCTTGGTCCCGGGACAAGCTGAAGCTTTCTTT. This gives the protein CARSLVPGQAEAFF.

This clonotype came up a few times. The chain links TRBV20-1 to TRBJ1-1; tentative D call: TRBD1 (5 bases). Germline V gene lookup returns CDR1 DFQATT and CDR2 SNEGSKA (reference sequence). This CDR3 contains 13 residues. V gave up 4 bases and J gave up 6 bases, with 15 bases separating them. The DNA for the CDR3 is TGCAGTGCTATATTCGGGGGGAGTGCTGAAGCTTTCTTT. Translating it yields CSAIFGGSAEAFF.

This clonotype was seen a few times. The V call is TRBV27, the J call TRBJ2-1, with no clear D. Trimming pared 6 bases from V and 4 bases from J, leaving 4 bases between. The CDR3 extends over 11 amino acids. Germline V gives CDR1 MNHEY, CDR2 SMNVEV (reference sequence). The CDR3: CASSRYNEQFF. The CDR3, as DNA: TGTGCCAGCAGCAGGTACAATGAGCAGTTCTTC.

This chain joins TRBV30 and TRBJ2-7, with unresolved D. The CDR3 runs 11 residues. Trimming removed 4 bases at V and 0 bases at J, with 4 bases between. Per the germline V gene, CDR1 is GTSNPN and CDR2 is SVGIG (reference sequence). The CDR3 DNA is TGTGCCTGGACCAACTCCTACGAGCAGTACTTC. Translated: CAWTNSYEQYF.

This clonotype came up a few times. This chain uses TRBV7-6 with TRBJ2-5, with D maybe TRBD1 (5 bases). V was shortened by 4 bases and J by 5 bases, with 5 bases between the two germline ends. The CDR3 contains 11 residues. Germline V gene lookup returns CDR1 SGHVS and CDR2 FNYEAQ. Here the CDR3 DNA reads TGTGCCAGCAGCTCAGGGGAGACCCAGTACTTC. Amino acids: CASSSGETQYF. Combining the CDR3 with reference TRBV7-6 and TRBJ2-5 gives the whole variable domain GAGVSQSPRYKVTKRGQDVALRCDPISGHVSLYWYRQALGQGPEFLTYFNYEAQQDKSGLPNDRFSAERPEGSISTLTIQRTEQRDSAMYRCASSSGETQYFGPGTRLLVL.

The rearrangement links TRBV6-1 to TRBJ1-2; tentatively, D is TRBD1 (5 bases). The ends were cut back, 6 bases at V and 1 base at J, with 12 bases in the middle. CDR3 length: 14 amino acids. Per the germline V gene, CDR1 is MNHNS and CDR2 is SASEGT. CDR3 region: CASSRDGNNYGYTF. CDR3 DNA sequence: TGTGCCAGCAGCCGGGACGGGAATAACTATGGCTACACCTTC.

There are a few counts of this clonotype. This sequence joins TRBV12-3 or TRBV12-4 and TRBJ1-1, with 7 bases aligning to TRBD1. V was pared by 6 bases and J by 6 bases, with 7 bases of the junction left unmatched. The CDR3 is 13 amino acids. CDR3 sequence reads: CASSQQGFSEAFF. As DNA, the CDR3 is TGTGCCAGCAGCCAACAGGGGTTCTCTGAAGCTTTCTTT.

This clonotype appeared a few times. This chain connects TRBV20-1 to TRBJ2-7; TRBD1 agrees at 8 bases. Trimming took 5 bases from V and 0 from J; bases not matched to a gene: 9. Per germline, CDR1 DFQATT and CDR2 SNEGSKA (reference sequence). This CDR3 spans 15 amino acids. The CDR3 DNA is TGCAGTGCTGAGGGTGGGGACAGGAGCTCCTACGAGCAGTACTTC. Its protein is CSAEGGDRSSYEQYF.

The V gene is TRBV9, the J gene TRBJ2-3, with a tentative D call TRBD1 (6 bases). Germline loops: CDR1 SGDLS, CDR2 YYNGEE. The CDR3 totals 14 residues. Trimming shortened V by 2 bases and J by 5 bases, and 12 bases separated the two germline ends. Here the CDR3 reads CASSVWGLRDTQYF. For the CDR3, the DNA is TGTGCCAGCAGCGTCTGGGGGCTGCGAGATACGCAGTATTTT.